This T cell receptor beta chain originates from a study of blood T cell repertoires in COVID-19. Study-level information: Collection of acute and convalescent COVID-19 samples took place in the United States, Italy and Spain. In each case, the material was cDNA or gDNA derived from T cells, B-cell-depleted T cells, or PBMCs.

Methods used by the authors: Amplified reference gene primers provided the basis for estimating nucleated cell counts. Sequencing used immunoSEQ multiplex PCR; TCRdb keeps in-frame clones, though not all of them. That table gives V, J and clone size, and the DNA gave D and trimming. The repertoire holds around 86,000 clones, with 87% as singletons. The CDR3 consists of 17 residues. Trimming took 3 bases from V and 8 from J, leaving 24 bases between them. Germline CDR1 is SGHRS and CDR2 is YFSETQ. Material for sequencing was peripheral blood. The J gene is TRBJ2-1, the V gene TRBV5-1, with D possibly matching TRBD2 (6 bases). The source is an elderly woman with acute or convalescent COVID-19. The CDR3 nucleotides are TGCGCCAGCAGCTCTACCCACGGGACTGGGGGTAGTGATGAGCAGTTCTTC. Translation: CASSSTHGTGGSDEQFF.